The 3 T cell receptor beta chains listed next were all sequenced from one sample in a study of CD8 T cells in Susac syndrome. After extraction with the RNeasy kit, roughly 0.45 to 1 ug of the RNA was reverse transcribed using random hexamers. MiXCR, run by TCRdb on the immunoSEQ multiplex PCR reads, gives a single entry per CDR3 protein. The sample includes about 250,000 distinct CDR3 sequences, about 94% of them seen just once. Sequences were obtained from CD4+ T cells from PBMCs. These receptors all come from a human donor with multiple sclerosis.

This clonotype came up once. The CDR3 here is CAYTQEKSIYF. CDR3 nucleotides: TGCGCCTACACGCAGGAGAAATCCATATATTTT. The rearrangement uses TRBV4-1 and TRBJ1-3; D call uncertain. The germline V and J ends were trimmed by 11 bases and 11 bases, with 16 bases remaining between them. CDR1 is MGHRA, CDR2 YSYEKL, per germline. The CDR3 spans 11 residues.

The CDR3 DNA is TGTGCCAGCAGCCGCTCCGGGGTTCAAGAGACCCAGTACTTC. Its translation is CASSRSGVQETQYF. The chain is built from TRBV12-3 or TRBV12-4 and TRBJ2-5, with D tentatively TRBD2 (5 bases). The CDR3 sequence is 14 residues long. V lost 6 bases and J lost 2, with 13 bases in between.

This clonotype was seen just once. The rearrangement links TRBV4-1 to TRBJ2-2; the D is unclear. Germline V gives CDR1 MGHRA, CDR2 YSYEKL. The ends were cut back, 1 base at V and 6 bases at J, with 12 bases in the middle. The CDR3 spans 15 residues. CDR3 residues: CASSQAPLRSGELFF. The CDR3 DNA sequence: TGCGCCAGCAGCCAAGCCCCCCTGAGGTCCGGGGAGCTGTTTTTT.